The present entry profiles one T cell receptor beta chain with its context. The antigen is unknown. CDR3 length: 16 residues. Germline trimming cut 2 bases from V and 1 base from J; bases unmatched to any gene: 7. Germline CDR1 and CDR2: MNHEY and SMNVEV (reference sequence). This sample is part of a study of T cell responses to AZD1222 COVID-19 vaccine. Study-wide points: Unmutated variant regions are reportedly targeted by nearly half of spike-specific TCRs. Sampled repertoires all dated from after the peak T cell response. Donors were mostly white British, more females; clonal diversity possibly underestimated. Regions 160-218 and 743-854 held dominance among vaccine-associated CD4 TCRs, which spanned spike.

Sequencing used immunoSEQ multiplex PCR; TCRdb keeps in-frame clones, though not all of them. Here the sample spans over 90,000 clones, about 87% being singletons. The source of this sequence is an adult in good health. The sample in question was peripheral blood, obtained on day 0 of AZD1222 vaccination. The chain links TRBV27 to TRBJ2-5, with 7 bases identical to TRBD1. The CDR3 sequence is CASSLTPGTAQETQYF. CDR3 in DNA: TGTGCCAGCAGTTTAACGCCAGGGACAGCCCAAGAGACCCAGTACTTC.